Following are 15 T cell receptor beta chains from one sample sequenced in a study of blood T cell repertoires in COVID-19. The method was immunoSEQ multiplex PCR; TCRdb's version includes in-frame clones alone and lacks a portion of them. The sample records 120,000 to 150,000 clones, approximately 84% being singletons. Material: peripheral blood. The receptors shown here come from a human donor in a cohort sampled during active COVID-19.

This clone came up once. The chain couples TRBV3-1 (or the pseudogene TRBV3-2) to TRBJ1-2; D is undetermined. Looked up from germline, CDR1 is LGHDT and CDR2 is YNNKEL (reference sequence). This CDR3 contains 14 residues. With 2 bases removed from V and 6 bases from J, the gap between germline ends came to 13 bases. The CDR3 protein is CASSQLSGRHGYTF. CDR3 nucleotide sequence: TGTGCCAGCAGCCAACTGTCCGGGAGGCATGGCTACACCTTC.

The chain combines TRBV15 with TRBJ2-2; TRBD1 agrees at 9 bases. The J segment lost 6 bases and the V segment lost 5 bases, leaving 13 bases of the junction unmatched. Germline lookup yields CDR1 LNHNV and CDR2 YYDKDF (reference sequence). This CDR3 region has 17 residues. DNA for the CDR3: TGTGCCACCAGCGGACTCCCGGGACAGGGAGCCCCCGGGGAGCTGTTTTTT. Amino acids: CATSGLPGQGAPGELFF.

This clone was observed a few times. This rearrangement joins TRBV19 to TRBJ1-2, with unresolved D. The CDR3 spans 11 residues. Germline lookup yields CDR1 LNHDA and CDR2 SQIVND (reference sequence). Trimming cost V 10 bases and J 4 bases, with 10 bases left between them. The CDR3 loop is CATWSGYGYTF. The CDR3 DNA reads TGTGCCACTTGGAGCGGCTATGGCTACACCTTC.

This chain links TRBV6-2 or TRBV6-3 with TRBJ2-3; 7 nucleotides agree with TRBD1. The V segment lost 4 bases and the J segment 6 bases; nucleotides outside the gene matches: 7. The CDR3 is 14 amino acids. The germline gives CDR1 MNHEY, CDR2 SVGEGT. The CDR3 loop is CASSFRGWADTQYF. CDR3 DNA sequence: TGTGCCAGCAGTTTCAGGGGGTGGGCGGATACGCAGTATTTT.

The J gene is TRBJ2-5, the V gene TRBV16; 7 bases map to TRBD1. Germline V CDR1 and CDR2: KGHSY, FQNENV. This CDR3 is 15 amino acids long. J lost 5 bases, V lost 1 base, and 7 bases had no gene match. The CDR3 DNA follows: TGTGCCAGCAGCCAATGGGACAGTGTTAAGGAGACCCAGTACTTC. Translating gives CASSQWDSVKETQYF. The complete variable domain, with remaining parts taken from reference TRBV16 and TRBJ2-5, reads GEEVAQTPKHLVRGEGQKAKLYCAPIKGHSYVFWYQQVLKNEFKFLISFQNENVFDETGMPKERFSAKCLPNSPCSLEIQATKLEDSAVYFCASSQWDSVKETQYFGPGTRLLVL.

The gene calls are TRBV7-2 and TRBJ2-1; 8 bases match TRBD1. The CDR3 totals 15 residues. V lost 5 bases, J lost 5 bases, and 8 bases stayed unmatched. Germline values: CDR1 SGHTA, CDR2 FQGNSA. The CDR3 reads CASSPSGTGHNEQFF. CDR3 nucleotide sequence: TGTGCCAGCAGCCCATCCGGGACAGGCCACAATGAGCAGTTCTTC. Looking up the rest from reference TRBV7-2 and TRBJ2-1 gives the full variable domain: GAGVSQSPSNKVTEKGKDVELRCDPISGHTALYWYRQSLGQGLEFLIYFQGNSAPDKSGLPSDRFSAERTGGSVSTLTIQRTQQEDSAVYLCASSPSGTGHNEQFFGPGTRLTVL.

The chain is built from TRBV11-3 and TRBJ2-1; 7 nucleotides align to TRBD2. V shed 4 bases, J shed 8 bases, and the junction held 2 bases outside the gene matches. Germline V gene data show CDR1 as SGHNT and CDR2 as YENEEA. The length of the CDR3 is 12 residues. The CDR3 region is CASSSAGDEQFF. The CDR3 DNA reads TGTGCCAGCAGCTCCGCGGGGGATGAGCAGTTCTTC.

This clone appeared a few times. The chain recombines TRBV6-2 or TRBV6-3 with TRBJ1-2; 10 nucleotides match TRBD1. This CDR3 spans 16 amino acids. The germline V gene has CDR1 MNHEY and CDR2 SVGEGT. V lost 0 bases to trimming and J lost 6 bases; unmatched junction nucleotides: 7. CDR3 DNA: TGTGCCAGCAGTTACTCGACAGGGGGCGCAGGCGATGGCTACACCTTC. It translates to CASSYSTGGAGDGYTF.

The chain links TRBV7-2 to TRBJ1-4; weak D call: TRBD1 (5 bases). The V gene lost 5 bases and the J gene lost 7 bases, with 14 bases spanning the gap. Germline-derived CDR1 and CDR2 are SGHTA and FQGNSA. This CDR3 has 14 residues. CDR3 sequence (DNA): TGTGCCAGCAGCGCGAGCAGGGTTAGTGAAAAACTGTTTTTT. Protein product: CASSASRVSEKLFF.

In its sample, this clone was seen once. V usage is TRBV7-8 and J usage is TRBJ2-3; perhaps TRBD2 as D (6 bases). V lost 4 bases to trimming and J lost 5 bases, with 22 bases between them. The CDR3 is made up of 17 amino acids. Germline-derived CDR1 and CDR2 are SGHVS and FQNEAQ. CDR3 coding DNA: TGTGCCAGCAGCTCGGGGGTGGGCGGGGCGGTCAAAGATACGCAGTATTTT. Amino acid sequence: CASSSGVGGAVKDTQYF.

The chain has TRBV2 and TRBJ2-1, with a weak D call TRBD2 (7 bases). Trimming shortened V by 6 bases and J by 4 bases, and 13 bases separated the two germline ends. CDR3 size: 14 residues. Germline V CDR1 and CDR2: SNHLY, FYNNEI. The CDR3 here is CASRGGAAYNEQFF. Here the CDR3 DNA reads TGTGCCAGCAGAGGGGGGGCGGCATACAATGAGCAGTTCTTC.

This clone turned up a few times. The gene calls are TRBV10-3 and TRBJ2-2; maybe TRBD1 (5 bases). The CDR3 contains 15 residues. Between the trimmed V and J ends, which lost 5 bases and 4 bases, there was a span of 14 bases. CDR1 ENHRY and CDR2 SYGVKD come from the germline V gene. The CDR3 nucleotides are TGTGCCATCAGTATGGACACCCCGGGCACCGGGGAGCTGTTTTTT. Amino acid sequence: CAISMDTPGTGELFF.

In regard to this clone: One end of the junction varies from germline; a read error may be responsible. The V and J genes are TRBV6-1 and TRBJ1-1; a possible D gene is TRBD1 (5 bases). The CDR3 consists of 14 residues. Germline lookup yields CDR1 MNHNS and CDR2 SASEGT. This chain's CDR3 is CASREEGENTEAFF. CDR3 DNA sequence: TGTGCCAGCAGAGAAGAAGGGGAGAACACTGAAGCTTTCTTT.

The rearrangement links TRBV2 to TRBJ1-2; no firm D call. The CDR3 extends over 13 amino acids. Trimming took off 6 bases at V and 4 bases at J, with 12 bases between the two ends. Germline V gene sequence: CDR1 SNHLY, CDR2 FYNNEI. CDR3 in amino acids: CASRETHSYGYTF. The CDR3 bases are TGTGCCAGCAGAGAAACCCACAGCTATGGCTACACCTTC.

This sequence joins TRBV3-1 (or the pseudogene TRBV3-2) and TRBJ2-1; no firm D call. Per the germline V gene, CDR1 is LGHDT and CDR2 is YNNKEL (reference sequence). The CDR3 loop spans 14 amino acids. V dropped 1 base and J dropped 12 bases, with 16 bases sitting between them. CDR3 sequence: CASSQARTGNSQFF. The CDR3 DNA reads TGTGCCAGCAGCCAAGCGCGCACTGGTAATTCGCAGTTCTTC.